This T cell receptor (beta chain) was documented in a study of CD8 T cells in Susac syndrome. Reverse transcription of about 0.45 to 1 ug RNA was carried out with random hexamers. Using its own MiXCR run on the immunoSEQ multiplex PCR reads, TCRdb lists one record per CDR3 protein. The sample consists of 150,000 to 200,000 distinct CDR3 sequences, 90% to 95% of them appearing once. Findings and limits, study-wide: The authors acknowledged that their TCR sequencing and HLA analysis involved a relatively small number of individuals.

As concerns this clonotype: Its matching antigen is unknown.

Germline V lookup: CDR1 DFQATT, CDR2 SNEGSKA (reference sequence). V gave up 3 bases and J gave up 4 bases; unmatched junction bases: 7. The length of the CDR3 is 15 residues. In contrast to the negatively isolated CD8+ and CD4+ T cells, TEMRA cells were FACS-enriched. The sample comprised CD4+ T cells from PBMCs. The chain is built from TRBV20-1 and TRBJ1-1, with 11 nucleotides matching TRBD1. This TCR derives from a human donor in good health. The CDR3, as DNA: TGCAGTGCTAGCCCCGGGACAGGGGGAGGCACTGAAGCTTTCTTT. Amino acids: CSASPGTGGGTEAFF.